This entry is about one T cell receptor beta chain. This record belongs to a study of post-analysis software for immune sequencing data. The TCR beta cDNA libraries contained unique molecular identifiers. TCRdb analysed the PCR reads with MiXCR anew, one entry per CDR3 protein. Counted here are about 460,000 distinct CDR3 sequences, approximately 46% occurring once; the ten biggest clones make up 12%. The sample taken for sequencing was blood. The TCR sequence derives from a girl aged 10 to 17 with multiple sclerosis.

The CDR3 sequence: CASSEGTVVIQGYTF. As DNA, the CDR3 is TGCGCCAGCAGTGAAGGGACAGTAGTCATTCAGGGCTACACCTTC. The V call is TRBV10-2, the J call TRBJ1-2, with 7 bases fitting TRBD1. The ends lost 3 bases at V and 8 bases at J; junction bases unmatched: 12. Germline V CDR1 and CDR2: WSHSY, SAAADI. The CDR3 totals 15 residues.